These 3 T cell receptor beta chains were sequenced from one sample in a study of T cells in Graves' hyperthyroidism and ophthalmopathy. Amplification of TCR beta CDR3 regions was performed using RNA transcripts as template. HTBI primers were used for first-round RT-PCR of the TCR CDR3. Using its own MiXCR run on the multiplex PCR reads, TCRdb lists one record per CDR3 protein. The sample includes roughly 290,000 distinct CDR3 sequences, 10% to 15% of them seen just once. Sequencing input: blood. The source of these receptors is a young woman with Graves' hyperthyroidism that later progressed to Graves' ophthalmopathy.

There are many counts of this clonotype. The chain has TRBV13 and TRBJ1-2; the D is unclear. Trimming shortened V by 0 bases and J by 4 bases, and 15 bases separated the two germline ends. There are 16 residues in the CDR3. The germline V gene encodes CDR1 PRHDT and CDR2 FYEKMQ (reference sequence). CDR3 protein: CASSLGTRLSAYGYTF. CDR3 sequence (DNA): TGTGCCAGCAGCTTAGGCACGCGGTTAAGTGCCTATGGCTACACCTTC. Using reference TRBV13 and TRBJ1-2 for the parts outside the CDR3, the full variable domain is AAGVIQSPRHLIKEKRETATLKCYPIPRHDTVYWYQQGPGQDPQFLISFYEKMQSDKGSIPDRFSAQQFSDYHSELNMSSLELGDSALYFCASSLGTRLSAYGYTFGSGTRLTVV.

This clonotype occurred many times. V is TRBV3-1 and J is TRBJ2-3; D unclear. Deletions cut 1 base from V and 5 bases from J, with 4 bases between. This CDR3 is built from 12 residues. Germline assignment: CDR1 LGHDT and CDR2 YNNKEL (reference sequence). The CDR3, as DNA: TGTGCCAGCAGCCAAGTAGAAGATACGCAGTATTTT. Its protein product is CASSQVEDTQYF.

This clonotype showed up many times. The chain has TRBV29-1 and TRBJ2-1; the match to TRBD1 covers 8 bases. The ends lost 7 bases at V and 9 bases at J; junction bases unmatched: 14. The CDR3 extends over 14 amino acids. The germline CDR1 and CDR2 sequences are SQVTM and ANQGSEA. Here the CDR3 reads CSAGKGTGPSEQFF. The CDR3, as DNA: TGCAGCGCCGGTAAAGGGACAGGCCCCAGTGAGCAGTTCTTC.